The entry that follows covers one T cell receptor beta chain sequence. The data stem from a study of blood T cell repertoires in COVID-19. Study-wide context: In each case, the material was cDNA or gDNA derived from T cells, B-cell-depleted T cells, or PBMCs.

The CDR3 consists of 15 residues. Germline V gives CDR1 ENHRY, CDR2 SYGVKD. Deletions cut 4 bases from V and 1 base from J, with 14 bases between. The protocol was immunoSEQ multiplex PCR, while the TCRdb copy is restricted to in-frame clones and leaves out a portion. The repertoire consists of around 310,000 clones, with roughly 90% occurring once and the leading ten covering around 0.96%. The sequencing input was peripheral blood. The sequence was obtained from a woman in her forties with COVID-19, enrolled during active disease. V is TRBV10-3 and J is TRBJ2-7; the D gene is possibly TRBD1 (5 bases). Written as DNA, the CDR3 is TGTGCCATCAGTGGGGGCAGCATCGAATCCTACGAGCAGTACTTC. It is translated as CAISGGSIESYEQYF.